The clone carrying this TCR beta chain was seen ten or more times. Its antigen is currently unknown. These data originate in a study of T-cell reconstitution after alpha-beta-depleted transplantation in children. Study-level points and caveats: T-cell numbers and diversity one year post-transplant derived largely from freshly generated T cells.

Germline lookup yields CDR1 MNHEY and CDR2 SVGEGT. CDR3 size: 17 residues. V shed 5 bases, J shed 0 bases, and the junction held 11 bases outside the gene matches. The authors prepared the TCRbeta library with unique molecular identifiers. TCRdb recomputed calls from the PCR reads with MiXCR, one row per CDR3 protein. Here the sample spans around 94,000 distinct CDR3 sequences, about 6% being singletons. This chain uses TRBV6-2 or TRBV6-3 with TRBJ2-7, with 9 bases aligning to TRBD1. This specimen consisted of PBMCs, mostly from graft donor cells, obtained 60 days after TCRalphabeta/CD19-depleted stem cell transplant. The sequence came from a female patient younger than 10 who had a stem cell transplant for Fanconi anemia, so the T cells may come from the graft donor. The CDR3 nucleotides read TGTGCCAGCAGTGAGACCGGGACAGGGTGGTACTCCTACGAGCAGTACTTC. It codes for CASSETGTGWYSYEQYF.